The rows below give T cell receptor beta chains drawn from one sample of a study of post-analysis software for immune sequencing data. TCRdb reprocessed the PCR reads via MiXCR and lists one record per CDR3 protein. The sample yields approximately 770,000 distinct CDR3 sequences, 35% to 55% seen once. Material for sequencing was blood. The receptors were gathered from a girl aged 5 to 17 with multiple sclerosis. Each CDR3 is given with its conserved first and last residue. D genes are given only for firm matches. Clone sizes are given selectively: once, few, many, or a class where the clone is expanded.

abundance: -; j_gene: TRBJ2-7; v_gene: TRBV2; d_gene: -; CDR3aa: CATTRGYEQYF
abundance: few; j_gene: TRBJ2-1; v_gene: TRBV12-5; d_gene: -; CDR3aa: CASGFSYNEQFF
abundance: few; j_gene: TRBJ2-3; v_gene: TRBV6-1; d_gene: -; CDR3aa: CASRPADSRTDTQYF
abundance: -; j_gene: TRBJ2-1; v_gene: TRBV9; d_gene: -; CDR3aa: CASSAVVPGYNERFF
abundance: -; j_gene: TRBJ2-1; v_gene: TRBV7-2; d_gene: -; CDR3aa: CASSLDGGPTRRSNEQFF
abundance: -; j_gene: TRBJ2-7; v_gene: TRBV11-3; d_gene: TRBD1; CDR3aa: CASSLDWTGGYEQYF
abundance: -; j_gene: TRBJ1-1; v_gene: TRBV6-6; d_gene: -; CDR3aa: CASSSEGPGTEAFF
abundance: -; j_gene: -; v_gene: TRBV5-6; d_gene: -; CDR3aa: CASSPEGGTLNYEQYF
abundance: few; j_gene: TRBJ2-1; v_gene: TRBV2; d_gene: -; CDR3aa: CASSMNREQPQFF
abundance: few; j_gene: TRBJ2-3; v_gene: TRBV20-1; d_gene: TRBD2; CDR3aa: CSARTTIGGYTQYF
abundance: -; j_gene: TRBJ1-3; v_gene: TRBV4-1; d_gene: -; CDR3aa: CANSQEGESSGNTIYF
abundance: -; j_gene: TRBJ2-1; v_gene: TRBV5-1; d_gene: TRBD2; CDR3aa: CASSLALAGVDEQFF
abundance: -; j_gene: TRBJ2-3; v_gene: TRBV29-1; d_gene: -; CDR3aa: CSVGPSVGLDTQYF
abundance: -; j_gene: -; v_gene: TRBV14; d_gene: -; CDR3aa: CASSQVYYEQYF
abundance: -; j_gene: TRBJ2-7; v_gene: TRBV5-1; d_gene: -; CDR3aa: CASSFEGKYEQYF
abundance: few; j_gene: TRBJ2-3; v_gene: TRBV9; d_gene: -; CDR3aa: CASSVAGLKTDTQYF
abundance: few; j_gene: TRBJ2-7; v_gene: TRBV5-5; d_gene: -; CDR3aa: CASTLDGSMFYEQYF
abundance: -; j_gene: TRBJ2-5; v_gene: TRBV12-3/TRBV12-4; d_gene: TRBD2; CDR3aa: CASSRGDGLETQYF
abundance: -; j_gene: TRBJ2-7; v_gene: TRBV5-1; d_gene: -; CDR3aa: CASSLEGGYYEQYF
abundance: once; j_gene: TRBJ1-2; v_gene: TRBV7-9; d_gene: -; CDR3aa: CASRPAGAAGLANYGYTF
abundance: -; j_gene: TRBJ2-1; v_gene: TRBV7-9; d_gene: TRBD2; CDR3aa: CASSTGLAGPNEQFF
abundance: -; j_gene: TRBJ1-2; v_gene: TRBV12-3/TRBV12-4; d_gene: -; CDR3aa: CASTTSRGLYGYTF
abundance: once; j_gene: TRBJ2-1; v_gene: TRBV9; d_gene: -; CDR3aa: CASSVAVTGNEQFF
abundance: medium-sized; j_gene: TRBJ2-7; v_gene: TRBV12-3/TRBV12-4; d_gene: TRBD2; CDR3aa: CASSLVSRLAGALNEQYF
abundance: few; j_gene: TRBJ2-6; v_gene: TRBV24-1; d_gene: -; CDR3aa: CATSSSGATFSGANVLTF
abundance: few; j_gene: TRBJ2-7; v_gene: TRBV7-8; d_gene: -; CDR3aa: CASSHTDRAYEQYF
abundance: -; j_gene: TRBJ2-1; v_gene: TRBV7-8; d_gene: -; CDR3aa: CASSPTGGEEQFF
abundance: few; j_gene: TRBJ1-2; v_gene: TRBV5-1; d_gene: TRBD1; CDR3aa: CASSPRDRSYGYTF
abundance: few; j_gene: TRBJ2-7; v_gene: TRBV7-9; d_gene: -; CDR3aa: CASGPQRASYEQYF
abundance: many; j_gene: TRBJ1-6; v_gene: TRBV12-3/TRBV12-4; d_gene: -; CDR3aa: CASSLGQRGDSPLHF
abundance: -; j_gene: TRBJ2-1; v_gene: TRBV7-6; d_gene: TRBD2; CDR3aa: CASTDDIAGSSYNEQFF
abundance: -; j_gene: TRBJ1-1; v_gene: TRBV5-1; d_gene: -; CDR3aa: CASRAAVGLNTEAFF
abundance: -; j_gene: TRBJ2-5; v_gene: TRBV9; d_gene: -; CDR3aa: CASSAGSGTGETQYF
abundance: -; j_gene: TRBJ1-2; v_gene: TRBV6-2/TRBV6-3; d_gene: -; CDR3aa: CASSYDRKNYGYTF
abundance: few; j_gene: TRBJ2-1; v_gene: TRBV7-6; d_gene: -; CDR3aa: CASSHTAADSIYNEQFF
abundance: -; j_gene: TRBJ2-3; v_gene: TRBV12-3/TRBV12-4; d_gene: TRBD2; CDR3aa: CASSSEARETDTQYF
abundance: few; j_gene: TRBJ2-1; v_gene: TRBV7-2; d_gene: -; CDR3aa: CASSLDQPGNEQFF
abundance: -; j_gene: TRBJ1-1; v_gene: TRBV29-1; d_gene: -; CDR3aa: CSVGAAPFF
abundance: -; j_gene: TRBJ2-3; v_gene: TRBV20-1; d_gene: TRBD2; CDR3aa: CSARSPGLAGGPATGGTQYF
abundance: -; j_gene: TRBJ2-5; v_gene: TRBV24-1; d_gene: -; CDR3aa: CATSAPGAKETQYF
abundance: few; j_gene: TRBJ1-2; v_gene: TRBV6-5; d_gene: -; CDR3aa: CASSYSIRSGLYGYTF
abundance: -; j_gene: TRBJ2-3; v_gene: TRBV29-1; d_gene: TRBD2; CDR3aa: CSVEGLAGLDTQYF
abundance: -; j_gene: TRBJ1-2; v_gene: TRBV4-1; d_gene: TRBD1; CDR3aa: CASSQDGKGANYGYTF
abundance: -; j_gene: TRBJ1-1; v_gene: TRBV12-3/TRBV12-4; d_gene: TRBD1; CDR3aa: CASSRTGGENTEAFF
abundance: few; j_gene: -; v_gene: TRBV7-8; d_gene: TRBD2; CDR3aa: CASSSTGTSGFYEQYF
abundance: few; j_gene: TRBJ2-1; v_gene: TRBV7-9; d_gene: -; CDR3aa: CASKLERARNEQFF
abundance: -; j_gene: TRBJ2-3; v_gene: TRBV9; d_gene: TRBD1; CDR3aa: CASSVRQGADAQYF
abundance: -; j_gene: TRBJ1-2; v_gene: TRBV7-2; d_gene: TRBD1; CDR3aa: CASSLALWGDRAIGYGYTF
abundance: -; j_gene: TRBJ2-1; v_gene: TRBV6-4; d_gene: -; CDR3aa: CASSRGGGDYNEQFF
abundance: few; j_gene: TRBJ2-6; v_gene: TRBV10-3; d_gene: -; CDR3aa: CAISSMSRRRSGANVLTF
abundance: few; j_gene: TRBJ2-7; v_gene: TRBV5-5; d_gene: -; CDR3aa: CASSFAPDGAYEQYF
abundance: -; j_gene: TRBJ2-5; v_gene: TRBV5-1; d_gene: -; CDR3aa: CASSLGGGTGETQYF
abundance: few; j_gene: TRBJ2-1; v_gene: TRBV7-3; d_gene: TRBD2; CDR3aa: CASSSVAGGGEQFF